The T cell receptor beta chain under discussion was sequenced for a study of blood T cell repertoires in COVID-19. Turning to the study itself: The United States, Italy and Spain provided the acute and convalescent COVID-19 samples.

Patients at the Seattle site were enrolled during active infection and followed longitudinally. Germline CDR1 reads SGHRS; CDR2 reads YFSETQ. This CDR3 is built from 14 residues. V was pared by 4 bases and J by 6 bases, with 6 bases of the junction left unmatched. In the original analysis: It was from reference gene primer amplification that nucleated cell counts were estimated. Produced via immunoSEQ multiplex PCR; TCRdb's table is partial and in-frame only. The DNA gave D and trimming, while V, J and clone size come from that table. The sample has some 240,000 clones, 80% to 85% seen once. The chain combines TRBV5-1 with TRBJ2-1; 8 nucleotides line up with TRBD2. The sequencing sample was made of peripheral blood. This sequence originates from a woman aged 70-85 years with COVID-19, enrolled during active disease. CDR3 sequence: CASSGGLGLNEQFF. The DNA of the CDR3 is TGCGCCAGCAGCGGGGGACTAGGACTCAATGAGCAGTTCTTC.